The entry below gives a single T cell receptor (beta chain) sequence along with its context. The table came from immunoSEQ multiplex PCR; TCRdb's copy has only in-frame clones and leaves some out. Of about 120,000 clones in the sample, 70% to 90% were seen once. The CDR3 is 15 amino acids. After removal of 7 bases from V and 1 base from J, the junction contained 4 bases not matched to a gene. Germline CDR1 reads LGHNT; CDR2 reads FRNRAP. This sample is part of a study of control samples from healthy donors and cancer patients. The origin of this receptor is a man aged 45-60 years in good health. The rearrangement uses TRBV12-5 and TRBJ1-2, with 12 bases fitting TRBD1. Sequenced: blood. The CDR3 sequence: CASAGTGGRNYGYTF. The CDR3 DNA reads TGTGCTAGTGCCGGGACAGGGGGCCGTAACTATGGCTACACCTTC.